These T cell receptor beta chains were read from a single sample in a study of shared clonotypes between healthy human individuals. Sequencing used immunoSEQ multiplex PCR; TCRdb keeps in-frame clones, though not all of them. Of more than 2 million clones listed, roughly 95% were seen once; the top ten hold roughly 0.13%. Sequencing input: naive CD4+ T cells sorted from blood. These receptors were obtained from a man between 18 and 35 years old in good health. Both conserved end residues are part of each CDR3. A D gene is named only where the DNA matches it firmly. Rows give clone size only sometimes, using once, few, many, or a class for an expanded clone.

once,TRBJ2-3,TRBV29-1,-,TGCAGCGTCTCGCCGACCGTTAGCACAGATACGCAGTATTTT,CSVSPTVSTDTQYF
-,TRBJ2-4,TRBV5-4,-,TGTGCCAGCAGCCCGAATATAGCCAAAAACATTCAGTACTTC,CASSPNIAKNIQYF
-,TRBJ2-7,TRBV6-5,TRBD2,TGTGCCAGCGCTAGCGGGGGAGGCCCCTACGAGCAGTACTTC,CASASGGGPYEQYF
-,TRBJ2-7,TRBV30,-,TGTGCCTGGAGTCGACAGACCTACGAGCAGTACTTC,CAWSRQTYEQYF
-,TRBJ1-1,TRBV19,-,TGTGCCAGTAGTTCGCCGGGGGCGAGGACTGAAGCTTTCTTT,CASSSPGARTEAFF
-,TRBJ1-5,TRBV27,-,TGTGCCAGCAGTTCGGTAAGGAGCCACAATCAGCCCCAGCATTTT,CASSSVRSHNQPQHF
-,TRBJ2-1,TRBV10-1,TRBD2,TGCGCCAGCAGTGAGGCTAGCGGGAGTGATGAGCAGTTCTTC,CASSEASGSDEQFF
-,TRBJ1-1,TRBV7-9,-,TGTGCCAGCATAGGGCAGGGCGGAATGAACACTGAAGCTTTCTTT,CASIGQGGMNTEAFF
-,TRBJ2-7,TRBV11-2,TRBD1,TGTGCCAGCAGCTTAGTAGGGACAGGAAACGAGCAGTACTTC,CASSLVGTGNEQYF
-,TRBJ2-5,TRBV28,-,TGTGCCAGCAGTTTTGGGGGCCGAGAGACCCAGTACTTC,CASSFGGRETQYF
-,TRBJ2-7,TRBV2,-,TGTGCCAGCAGGGAGACAAGATTAAACTTC,CASRETRLNF
-,TRBJ1-2,TRBV4-2,TRBD1,TGTGCCAGCAGCCAAGACAGGGGGCCCTCTAACTATGGCTACACCTTC,CASSQDRGPSNYGYTF
-,TRBJ1-1,TRBV30,TRBD1,TGTGCCTGGAGTGGACAGGGGGCATCTCGAGCTTTCTTT,CAWSGQGASRAFF
few,TRBJ2-2,TRBV11-3,-,TGTGCCAGCAGCGCGGTCAACACCGGGGAGCTGTTTTTT,CASSAVNTGELFF
-,TRBJ2-3,TRBV25-1,-,TGTGCCAGCAGTCCCGGAGGGGATACGCAGTATTTT,CASSPGGDTQYF
-,TRBJ1-6,TRBV4-2,-,TGTGCCAGCAGCCAAGATGTCAAATCGGGGCACGTTACACCCCTCCACTTT,CASSQDVKSGHVTPLHF
-,TRBJ1-5,TRBV6-6,-,TGTGCCAGCAGTTACTCTCGAGGGTCGGAAAATCAGCCCCAGCATTTT,CASSYSRGSENQPQHF
once,TRBJ1-4,TRBV30,TRBD1,TGTGCCTGGAGTTGGACAGGGGGGGATGAAAAACTGTTTTTT,CAWSWTGGDEKLFF
-,TRBJ1-2,TRBV5-1,-,TGCGCCAGCAGCGACGGGGTAGACCGGGTCTCCGGGGGCTATGGCTACACCTTC,CASSDGVDRVSGGYGYTF
-,TRBJ1-6,TRBV7-9,-,TGTGCCAGCAGCTCAACTGATAATTCACCCCTCCACTTT,CASSSTDNSPLHF
-,TRBJ1-1,TRBV28,TRBD1,TGTGCCAGCAGCGGGGGGGGACAGGGGACGAACACTGAAGCTTTCTTT,CASSGGGQGTNTEAFF
-,TRBJ2-5,TRBV5-1,-,TGCGCCAGCAGCTTGACCCGTGAGACCCAGTACTTC,CASSLTRETQYF
-,TRBJ1-4,TRBV30,-,TGTGCCTGGAGCTTGGCTAATGAAAAACTGTTTTTT,CAWSLANEKLFF
-,TRBJ2-7,TRBV11-2,-,TGTGCCAGCAGCTTGGGACGGGCCTACGAGCAGTACTTC,CASSLGRAYEQYF
-,TRBJ1-1,TRBV5-4,TRBD1,TGTGCCAGCAGCCCGCCGGGACAGGGTCACACTGAAGCTTTCTTT,CASSPPGQGHTEAFF
-,TRBJ1-2,TRBV28,-,TGTGCCAGCAGTTCCACCACAGGGAACTATGGCTACACCTTC,CASSSTTGNYGYTF
-,TRBJ1-2,TRBV14,TRBD1,TGTGCCAGCAGCCCAGCCAGGGGGCTCCATGGCTACACCTTC,CASSPARGLHGYTF
-,TRBJ1-1,TRBV7-2,-,TGTGCCAGCAGCTCCGACATACCCACTGAAGCTTTCTTT,CASSSDIPTEAFF
-,TRBJ2-7,TRBV4-1,-,TGCGCCAGCACCCCGGAGGCAGGCTCCGCCTACGAGCAGTACTTC,CASTPEAGSAYEQYF
-,TRBJ2-1,TRBV7-9,TRBD1,TGTGCCAGCAGCCGGGACAGCAATGAGCAGTTCTTC,CASSRDSNEQFF
-,TRBJ1-6,TRBV5-1,-,TGCGCCAGCAGCTCGTTGGCCATAGGGGATAATTCACCCCTCCACTTT,CASSSLAIGDNSPLHF
-,TRBJ1-3,TRBV6-5,-,TGTGCCAGCAGTTACGCTGGGGAGCCTGGAAACACCATATATTTT,CASSYAGEPGNTIYF
-,TRBJ2-7,TRBV28,-,TGTGCCAGCAGTTTATCCCCCTACGAGCAGTACTTC,CASSLSPYEQYF
-,TRBJ1-1,TRBV6-1,-,TGTGCCAGCAGTGAAGCGAGGTCCACCGAAGCTTTCTTT,CASSEARSTEAFF
-,TRBJ2-7,TRBV5-1,-,TGCGCCAGCAGCTTGGACGGGCCCGAGCAGTACTTC,CASSLDGPEQYF
-,TRBJ2-3,TRBV6-6,TRBD2,TGTGCCAGCAGTTACTCATCTAGCGGGGGCACAGATACGCAGTATTTT,CASSYSSSGGTDTQYF